This T cell receptor beta chain emerged from a study of cytotoxic CD8 clonotypes in ibrutinib-treated CLL. About this clone itself: Its antigen remains unidentified.

Targeted sequencing depth ranged from 1 in 200,000 to 1 in 1 million T cells. TCRdb's copy holds only in-frame clones and misses some; the assay was immunoSEQ multiplex PCR. The sample lists over 200,000 clones; 70% were seen once. Frozen PBMC stocks contributed roughly 2 micrograms of genomic DNA to the TCR beta libraries. The study, taken as a whole, reports: T-cell clonality at baseline went above that of age-matched healthy donors and rose and fell with circulating CD8+ T-cell counts.

This receptor was taken from a human donor with chronic lymphocytic leukemia. Sequenced material: PBMCs, taken after 12 months of ibrutinib treatment.

Here the CDR3 DNA reads TGTGCCAGCACCGACCGGGACAGGGGGCCTTCACCCCTCCACTTT. It yields the protein CASTDRDRGPSPLHF. The genes are TRBV25-1 and TRBJ1-6; TRBD1 matches 12 bases. The CDR3 consists of 15 residues. Germline V gene data show CDR1 as MGHDK and CDR2 as SYGVNS. V shed 7 bases, J shed 9 bases, and the junction held 7 bases outside the gene matches.